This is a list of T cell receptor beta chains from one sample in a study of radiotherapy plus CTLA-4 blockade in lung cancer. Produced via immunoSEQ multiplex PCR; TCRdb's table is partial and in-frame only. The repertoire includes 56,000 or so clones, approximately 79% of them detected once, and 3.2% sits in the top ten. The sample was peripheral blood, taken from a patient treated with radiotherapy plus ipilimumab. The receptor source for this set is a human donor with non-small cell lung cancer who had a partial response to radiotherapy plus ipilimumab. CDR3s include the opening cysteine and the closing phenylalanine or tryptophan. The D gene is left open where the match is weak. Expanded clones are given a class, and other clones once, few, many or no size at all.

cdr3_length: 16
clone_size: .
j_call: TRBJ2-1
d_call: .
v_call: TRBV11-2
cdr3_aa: CASSSLNPGFYNEQFF
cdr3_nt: TGTGCCAGCAGCTCGCTCAATCCGGGGTTCTACAATGAGCAGTTCTTC

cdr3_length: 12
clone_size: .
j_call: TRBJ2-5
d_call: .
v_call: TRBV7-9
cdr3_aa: CASSWGGETQYF
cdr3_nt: TGTGCCAGCAGTTGGGGAGGTGAGACCCAGTACTTC

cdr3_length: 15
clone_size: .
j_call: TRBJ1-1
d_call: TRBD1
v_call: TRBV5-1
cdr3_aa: CASSSGQGMGTEAFF
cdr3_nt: TGCGCCAGCAGCTCGGGACAGGGGATGGGCACTGAAGCTTTCTTT

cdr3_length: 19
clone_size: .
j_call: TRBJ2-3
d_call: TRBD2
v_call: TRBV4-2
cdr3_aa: CASSRMSGTSGGYLDTQYF
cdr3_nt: TGTGCCAGCAGCCGGATGTCCGGGACTAGCGGGGGGTACCTAGATACGCAGTATTTT

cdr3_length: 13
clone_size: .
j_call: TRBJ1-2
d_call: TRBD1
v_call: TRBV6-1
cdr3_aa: CASNIQGARGYTF
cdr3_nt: TGTGCCAGCAATATACAGGGGGCGCGGGGCTACACCTTC

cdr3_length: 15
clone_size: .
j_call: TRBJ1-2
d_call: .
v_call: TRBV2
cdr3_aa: CASSAEATGDYGYTF
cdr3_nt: TGTGCCAGCAGTGCGGAAGCTACAGGAGACTATGGCTACACCTTC

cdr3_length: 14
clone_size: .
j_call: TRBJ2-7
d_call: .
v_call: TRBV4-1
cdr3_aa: CASSLLAASYEQYF
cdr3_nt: TGCGCCAGCAGCCTTCTAGCTGCGTCCTACGAGCAGTACTTC

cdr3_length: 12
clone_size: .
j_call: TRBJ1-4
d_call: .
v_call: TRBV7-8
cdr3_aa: CASSLGGGKLFF
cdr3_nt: TGTGCCAGCAGCTTAGGGGGGGGAAAACTGTTTTTT

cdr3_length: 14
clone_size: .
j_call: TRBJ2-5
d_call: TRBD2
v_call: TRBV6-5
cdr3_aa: CASTDSGWTETQYF
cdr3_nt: TGTGCCAGCACAGATAGCGGGTGGACAGAGACCCAGTACTTC

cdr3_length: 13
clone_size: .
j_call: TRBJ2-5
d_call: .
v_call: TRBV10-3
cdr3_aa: CAISPADQETQYF
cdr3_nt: TGTGCCATCAGTCCGGCGGACCAAGAGACCCAGTACTTC

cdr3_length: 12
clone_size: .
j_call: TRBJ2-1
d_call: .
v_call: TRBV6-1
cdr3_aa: CASSDEGYEQFF
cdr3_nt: TGTGCCAGCAGTGATGAGGGCTATGAGCAGTTCTTC

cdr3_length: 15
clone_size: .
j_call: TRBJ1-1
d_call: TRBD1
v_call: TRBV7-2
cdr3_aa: CASSFSDRLNTEAFF
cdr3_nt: TGTGCCAGCAGCTTCTCGGACAGGTTGAACACTGAAGCTTTCTTT

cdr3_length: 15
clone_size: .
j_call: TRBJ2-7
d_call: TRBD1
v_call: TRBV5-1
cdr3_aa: CASSSGQGRTYEQYF
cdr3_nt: TGCGCCAGCAGCTCCGGACAGGGTAGGACCTACGAGCAGTACTTC

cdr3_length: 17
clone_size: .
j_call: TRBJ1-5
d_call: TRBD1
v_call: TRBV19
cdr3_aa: CASSFRDRSYSNQPQHF
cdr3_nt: TGTGCCAGTAGTTTCCGGGACAGGTCCTATAGCAATCAGCCCCAGCATTTT

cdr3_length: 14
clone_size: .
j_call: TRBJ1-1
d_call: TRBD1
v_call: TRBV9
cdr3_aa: CASSASTGHTEAFF
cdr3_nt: TGTGCCAGCAGCGCGTCGACAGGGCACACTGAAGCTTTCTTT

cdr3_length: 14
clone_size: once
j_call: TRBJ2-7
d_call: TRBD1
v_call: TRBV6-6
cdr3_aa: CASSLEQGNYEQYF
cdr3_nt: TGTGCCAGCAGTCTCGAACAGGGGAACTACGAGCAGTACTTC

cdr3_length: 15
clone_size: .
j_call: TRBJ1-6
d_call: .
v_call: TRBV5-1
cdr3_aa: CASSYRSSYNSPLHF
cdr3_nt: TGCGCCAGCAGCTATAGAAGCTCCTATAATTCACCCCTCCACTTT

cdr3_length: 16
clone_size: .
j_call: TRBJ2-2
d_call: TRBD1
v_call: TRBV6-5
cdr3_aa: CASSYFGTGGSGELFF
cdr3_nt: TGTGCCAGCAGTTACTTCGGGACAGGGGGCTCCGGGGAGCTGTTTTTT

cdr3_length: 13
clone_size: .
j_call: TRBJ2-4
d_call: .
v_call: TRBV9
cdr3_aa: CASSVGGMNIQYF
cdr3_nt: TGTGCCAGCAGCGTCGGCGGTATGAACATTCAGTACTTC

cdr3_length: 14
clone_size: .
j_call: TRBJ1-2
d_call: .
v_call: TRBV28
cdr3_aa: CASSLGRTNYGYTF
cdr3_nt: TGTGCCAGCAGTTTAGGCAGAACTAACTATGGCTACACCTTC

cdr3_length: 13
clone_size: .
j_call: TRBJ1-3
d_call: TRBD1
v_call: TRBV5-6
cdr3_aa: CASSRTGVNTIYF
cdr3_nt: TGTGCCAGCAGCAGGACAGGGGTGAACACCATATATTTT

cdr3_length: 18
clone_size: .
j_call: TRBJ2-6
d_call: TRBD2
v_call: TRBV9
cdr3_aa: CASSVSGTIPSGANVLTF
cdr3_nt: TGTGCCAGCAGCGTCTCCGGGACTATACCCTCTGGGGCCAACGTCCTGACTTTC

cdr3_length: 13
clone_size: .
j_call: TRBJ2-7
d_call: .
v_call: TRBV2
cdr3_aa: CASMEGPTYEQYF
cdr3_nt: TGTGCCAGCATGGAGGGGCCAACCTACGAGCAGTACTTC

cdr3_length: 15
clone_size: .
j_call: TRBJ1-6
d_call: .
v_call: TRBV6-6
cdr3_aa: CASSSTGVVGSPLHF
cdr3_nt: TGTGCCAGCAGTTCTACAGGTGTAGTAGGTTCACCCCTCCACTTT

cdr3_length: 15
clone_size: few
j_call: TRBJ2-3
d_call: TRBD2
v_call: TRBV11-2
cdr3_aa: CASRELAGGVDTQYF
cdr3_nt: TGTGCCAGCAGGGAACTAGCGGGGGGGGTAGATACGCAGTATTTT

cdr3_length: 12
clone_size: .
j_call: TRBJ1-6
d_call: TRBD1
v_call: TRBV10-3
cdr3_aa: CAIGQGNSPLHF
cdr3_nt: TGTGCCATCGGACAGGGAAATTCACCCCTCCACTTT

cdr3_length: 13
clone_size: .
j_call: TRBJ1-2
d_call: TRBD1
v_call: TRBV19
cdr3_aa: CASTPGQAGGYTF
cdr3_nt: TGTGCCAGTACCCCGGGACAGGCGGGGGGCTACACCTTC

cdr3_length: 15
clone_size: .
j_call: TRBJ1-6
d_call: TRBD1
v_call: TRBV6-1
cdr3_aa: CASSYGTGNNSPLHF
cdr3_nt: TGTGCCAGCAGCTATGGGACAGGGAATAATTCACCCCTCCACTTT

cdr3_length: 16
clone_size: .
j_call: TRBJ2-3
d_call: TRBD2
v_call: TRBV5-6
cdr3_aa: CASSLNLAGTTDTQYF
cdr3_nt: TGTGCCAGCAGCCTCAATCTAGCGGGGACGACAGATACGCAGTATTTT

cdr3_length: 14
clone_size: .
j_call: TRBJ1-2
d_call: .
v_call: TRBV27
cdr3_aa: CASSFSGNDYGYTF
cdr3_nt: TGTGCCAGCAGTTTCTCCGGGAACGACTATGGCTACACCTTC

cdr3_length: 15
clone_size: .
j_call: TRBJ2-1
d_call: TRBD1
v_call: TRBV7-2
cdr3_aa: CASRTMGTGVGEQFF
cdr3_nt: TGTGCCAGCAGAACTATGGGGACAGGGGTGGGTGAGCAGTTCTTC

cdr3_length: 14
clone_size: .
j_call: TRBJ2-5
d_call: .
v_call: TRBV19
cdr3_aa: CASSSLTSRETQYF
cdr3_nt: TGTGCCAGTAGTTCATTGACTAGTAGGGAGACCCAGTACTTC

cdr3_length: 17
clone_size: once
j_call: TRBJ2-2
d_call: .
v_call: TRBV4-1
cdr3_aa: CASSQDPSGAYTGELFF
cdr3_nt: TGCGCCAGCAGCCAAGATCCATCGGGTGCCTACACCGGGGAGCTGTTTTTT

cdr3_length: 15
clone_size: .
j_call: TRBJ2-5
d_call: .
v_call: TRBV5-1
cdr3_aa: CASCLTGTLQETQYF
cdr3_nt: TGCGCCAGCTGTCTCACCGGGACACTTCAAGAGACCCAGTACTTC

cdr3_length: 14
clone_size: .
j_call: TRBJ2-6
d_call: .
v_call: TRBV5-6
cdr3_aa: CASSPISGANVLTF
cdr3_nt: TGTGCCAGCAGCCCAATCTCTGGGGCCAACGTCCTGACTTTC

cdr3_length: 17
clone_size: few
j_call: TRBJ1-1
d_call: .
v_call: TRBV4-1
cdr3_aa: CASSQNSKDPLSTEAFF
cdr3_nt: TGCGCCAGCAGCCAAAACAGCAAAGACCCTTTGAGCACTGAAGCTTTCTTT

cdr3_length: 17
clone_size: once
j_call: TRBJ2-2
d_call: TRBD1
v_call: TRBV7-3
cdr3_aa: CASSQGSQGANTGELFF
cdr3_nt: TGTGCCAGCAGCCAAGGGTCTCAGGGGGCGAACACCGGGGAGCTGTTTTTT

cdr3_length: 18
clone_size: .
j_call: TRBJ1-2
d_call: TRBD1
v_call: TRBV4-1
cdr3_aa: CASSQDSPGQGFHYGYTF
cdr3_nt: TGCGCCAGCAGCCAAGATAGCCCCGGACAGGGGTTCCACTATGGCTACACCTTC

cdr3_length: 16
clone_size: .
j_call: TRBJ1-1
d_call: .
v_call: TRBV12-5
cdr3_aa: CASGLVTGTNLPEAFF
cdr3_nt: TGTGCTAGTGGTTTGGTTACAGGGACCAATCTCCCTGAAGCTTTCTTT

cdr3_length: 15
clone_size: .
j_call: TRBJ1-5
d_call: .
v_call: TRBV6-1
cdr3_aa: CASSHRDFSNQPQHF
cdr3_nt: TGTGCCAGCAGTCACAGGGATTTTAGCAATCAGCCCCAGCATTTT

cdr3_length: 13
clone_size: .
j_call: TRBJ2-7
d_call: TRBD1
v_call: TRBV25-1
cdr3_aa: CASRGQGAYEQYF
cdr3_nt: TGTGCCAGCAGGGGACAGGGTGCCTACGAGCAGTACTTC

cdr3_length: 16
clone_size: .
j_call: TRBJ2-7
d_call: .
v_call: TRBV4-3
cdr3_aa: CASSQGAQLSSYEQYF
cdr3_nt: TGCGCCAGCAGCCAAGGGGCACAGCTGTCCTCCTACGAGCAGTACTTC

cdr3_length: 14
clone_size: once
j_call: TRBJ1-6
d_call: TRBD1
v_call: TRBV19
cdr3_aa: CASSMDRAGSPLHF
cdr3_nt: TGTGCCAGTAGTATGGACAGGGCAGGGTCACCCCTCCACTTT

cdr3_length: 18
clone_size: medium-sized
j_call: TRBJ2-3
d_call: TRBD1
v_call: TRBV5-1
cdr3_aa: CASSLSGTGGVTTDTQYF
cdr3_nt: TGCGCCAGCAGCCTTTCCGGGACAGGGGGGGTCACCACAGATACGCAGTATTTT

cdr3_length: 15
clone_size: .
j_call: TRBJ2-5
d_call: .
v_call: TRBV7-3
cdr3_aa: CASSPVGGSQETQYF
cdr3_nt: TGTGCCAGCAGCCCCGTTGGGGGGTCCCAAGAGACCCAGTACTTC

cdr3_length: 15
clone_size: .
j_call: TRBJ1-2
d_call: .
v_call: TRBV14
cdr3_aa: CASSRDVGQYYGYTF
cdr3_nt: TGTGCCAGCAGCCGCGATGTCGGACAGTACTATGGCTACACCTTC

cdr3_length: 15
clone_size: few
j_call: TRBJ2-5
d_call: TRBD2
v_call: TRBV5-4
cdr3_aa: CASSLVGGIGETQYF
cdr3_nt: TGTGCCAGCAGCTTGGTGGGAGGGATCGGAGAGACCCAGTACTTC

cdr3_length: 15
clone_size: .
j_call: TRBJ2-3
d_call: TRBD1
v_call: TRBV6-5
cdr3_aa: CASIRGQGASDTQYF
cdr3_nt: TGTGCCAGCATCCGGGGACAGGGGGCATCAGATACGCAGTATTTT

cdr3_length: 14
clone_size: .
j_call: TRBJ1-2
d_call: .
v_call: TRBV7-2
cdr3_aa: CASSLAGTNYGYTF
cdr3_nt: TGTGCCAGCAGCTTAGCGGGCACTAACTATGGCTACACCTTC

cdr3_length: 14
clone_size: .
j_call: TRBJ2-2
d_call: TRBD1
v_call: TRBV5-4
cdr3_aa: CASSPTAGQGGAFF
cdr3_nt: TGTGCCAGCAGCCCGACCGCGGGACAGGGCGGTGCGTTTTTT

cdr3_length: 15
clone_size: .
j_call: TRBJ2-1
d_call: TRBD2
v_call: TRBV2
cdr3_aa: CATSRAGSSYNEQFF
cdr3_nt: TGTGCCACCTCAAGAGCGGGGTCCTCCTACAATGAGCAGTTCTTC

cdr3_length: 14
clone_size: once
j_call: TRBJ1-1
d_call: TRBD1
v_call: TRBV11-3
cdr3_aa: CASSKDRGNTEAFF
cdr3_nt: TGTGCCAGCAGCAAGGACAGGGGGAACACTGAAGCTTTCTTT

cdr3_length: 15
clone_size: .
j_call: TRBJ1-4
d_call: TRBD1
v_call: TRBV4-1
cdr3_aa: CASSPHRGRQEKLFF
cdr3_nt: TGCGCCAGCAGCCCACACAGGGGTCGGCAGGAAAAACTGTTTTTT

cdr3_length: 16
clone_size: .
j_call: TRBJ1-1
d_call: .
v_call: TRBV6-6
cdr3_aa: CASSHQGKTVGTEAFF
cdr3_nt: TGTGCCAGCAGTCATCAGGGGAAGACAGTGGGCACTGAAGCTTTCTTT